These T cell receptor beta chains were read from a single sample in a study of pediatric ulcerative colitis. Clones were sequenced by immunoSEQ multiplex PCR, and TCRdb holds only the in-frame ones, with some missing. Here the sample spans 17,000 or so clones, about 76% being singletons. Sequencing was done on a sample of gut tissue. Receptors were obtained from a girl under 18 with moderate ulcerative colitis. Both conserved end residues are part of each CDR3. The D gene is left open where the match is weak. Clone size is given for some rows only: seen once, a few or many times, or a class if the clone is expanded.

-,16,TRBV27,TRBJ1-2,TRBD1,CASSLSSGGANYGYTF,TGTGCCAGCAGTTTATCCTCAGGGGGCGCGAACTATGGCTACACCTTC
-,15,TRBV23-1,TRBJ2-7,-,CASSPKEALSYEQYF,TGCGCCAGCAGCCCCAAAGAGGCCCTCTCCTACGAGCAGTACTTC
-,19,TRBV15,TRBJ2-7,-,CATSRDKLTGAGRTYEQYF,TGTGCCACCAGCAGAGATAAGTTGACGGGGGCCGGACGGACCTACGAGCAGTACTTC
few,15,TRBV4-2,TRBJ2-7,TRBD1,CASSQVRTGSYEQYF,TGTGCCAGCAGCCAAGTCCGGACAGGCTCCTACGAGCAGTACTTC
-,16,TRBV11-2,TRBJ1-2,-,CASSTSMGFLNYGYTF,TGTGCCAGCAGTACCTCGATGGGGTTTCTTAACTATGGCTACACCTTC
few,15,TRBV6-1,TRBJ1-2,-,CASRTTGRQFHGYTF,TGTGCCAGCAGAACCACCGGCAGGCAGTTTCATGGCTACACCTTC
-,12,TRBV5-1,TRBJ2-5,-,CASWGNMGTQYF,TGCGCCAGTTGGGGCAATATGGGGACCCAGTACTTC
-,14,TRBV11-3,TRBJ2-2,-,CASSPRSADGELFF,TGTGCCAGCAGCCCTAGATCCGCGGACGGGGAGCTGTTTTTT
-,16,TRBV7-9,TRBJ1-2,-,CASSLGSVEIFYGYTF,TGTGCCAGCAGCTTAGGGTCGGTCGAGATTTTCTATGGCTACACCTTC
-,15,TRBV27,TRBJ1-5,-,CASSQNRRSNQPQHF,TGTGCCAGCAGTCAAAACAGGCGATCAAATCAGCCCCAGCATTTT
-,15,TRBV16,TRBJ2-7,-,CASSQSAQRIYEQYF,TGTGCCAGCAGCCAATCGGCTCAACGAATCTACGAGCAGTACTTC
-,15,TRBV19,TRBJ1-3,-,CASKEGRSSGNTIYF,TGTGCCAGTAAGGAGGGACGGAGTTCTGGAAACACCATATATTTT
few,14,TRBV30,TRBJ1-4,TRBD1,CAWSVGQGGEKLFF,TGTGCCTGGAGTGTAGGACAGGGAGGTGAAAAACTGTTTTTT
-,17,TRBV5-1,TRBJ2-6,-,CASAAGIPTSGANVLTF,TGCGCCAGCGCCGCCGGGATCCCGACCTCTGGGGCCAACGTCCTGACTTTC
-,12,TRBV6-1,TRBJ1-1,-,CASSEGGWSAFF,TGTGCCAGCAGTGAAGGGGGCTGGTCTGCTTTCTTT
-,13,TRBV14,TRBJ2-1,-,CASSQARSSEQFF,TGTGCCAGCAGCCAAGCTCGGTCATCTGAGCAGTTCTTC
-,13,TRBV7-9,TRBJ1-1,-,CASSFSANTEAFF,TGTGCCAGCAGCTTTTCAGCGAACACTGAAGCTTTCTTT
-,12,TRBV5-1,TRBJ1-1,-,CASSFEGSIAFF,TGCGCCAGCAGCTTTGAGGGATCAATAGCTTTCTTT
-,15,TRBV28,TRBJ2-1,-,CASITQGGPVNEQFF,TGTGCCAGCATCACACAGGGTGGACCGGTCAATGAGCAGTTCTTC
-,12,TRBV11-3,TRBJ2-7,-,CASSFGANEQYF,TGTGCCAGCAGCTTTGGGGCGAACGAGCAGTACTTC
few,13,TRBV10-3,TRBJ2-2,-,CAINQQGTGELFF,TGTGCCATCAATCAGCAGGGCACCGGGGAGCTGTTTTTT
few,14,TRBV5-1,TRBJ1-3,-,CASSLEAQGNTIYF,TGCGCCAGCAGCTTGGAGGCGCAGGGAAACACCATATATTTT
-,15,TRBV4-1,TRBJ2-4,-,CASSQVGLPKNIQYF,TGCGCCAGCAGCCAAGTCGGGCTACCCAAAAACATTCAGTACTTC
once,14,TRBV5-4,TRBJ2-7,TRBD2,CASGLAGATYEQYF,TGTGCCAGCGGACTAGCGGGGGCCACCTACGAGCAGTACTTC
medium-sized,17,TRBV7-9,TRBJ1-6,-,CASSLFRGDRPNSPLHF,TGTGCCAGCAGCTTATTTCGAGGGGACCGACCTAATTCACCCCTCCACTTT
-,18,TRBV28,TRBJ2-2,-,CASSMGSAGVEYTGELFF,TGTGCCAGCAGTATGGGGAGCGCAGGGGTGGAATACACCGGGGAGCTGTTTTTT
few,16,TRBV28,TRBJ2-7,TRBD1,CASSTGGTGTVYEQYF,TGTGCCAGCAGTACAGGGGGCACCGGGACAGTCTACGAGCAGTACTTC
few,12,TRBV19,TRBJ1-2,-,CASSIRSYGYTF,TGTGCCAGTAGTATTCGTAGTTATGGCTACACCTTC
-,15,TRBV7-8,TRBJ2-7,TRBD2,CASRSTSGGFYEQYF,TGTGCCAGCAGGTCTACTAGCGGGGGCTTCTACGAGCAGTACTTC
-,14,TRBV7-2,TRBJ1-1,-,CASSSQALNTEAFF,TGTGCCAGCAGCTCACAGGCTTTGAACACTGAAGCTTTCTTT
-,11,TRBV28,TRBJ2-7,-,CASSVTREQYF,TGTGCCAGCAGTGTAACCCGGGAGCAGTACTTC
-,14,TRBV5-4,TRBJ2-1,TRBD2,CASSVSGRAGEQFF,TGTGCCAGCAGCGTAAGCGGGAGGGCCGGTGAGCAGTTCTTC
few,13,TRBV7-2,TRBJ2-5,-,CASSQGPVETQYF,TGTGCCAGCAGCCAGGGACCAGTAGAGACCCAGTACTTC
-,13,TRBV7-3,TRBJ2-3,-,CASSFGGSDTQYF,TGTGCCAGCAGCTTCGGGGGATCAGATACGCAGTATTTT
-,13,TRBV5-3,TRBJ2-7,-,CARSPREYREQYF,TGTGCCAGAAGCCCGCGAGAGTATCGCGAGCAGTACTTC
-,15,TRBV27,TRBJ1-1,-,CASTGKGRRWTEAFF,TGTGCCAGCACCGGGAAGGGGCGAAGGTGGACTGAAGCTTTCTTT
few,13,TRBV7-8,TRBJ1-2,-,CASSLRGEAGYTF,TGTGCCAGCAGCTTAAGGGGTGAGGCTGGCTACACCTTC
-,12,TRBV29-1,TRBJ1-2,-,CSVTSGVNGYTF,TGCAGCGTTACATCAGGGGTGAATGGCTACACCTTC
few,17,TRBV27,TRBJ2-7,-,CASSLSPGIYHSDEQYF,TGTGCCAGCAGTTTATCTCCAGGGATCTACCATAGTGACGAGCAGTACTTC
-,13,TRBV15,TRBJ2-5,TRBD1,CATSGRQGQTQYF,TGTGCCACCAGCGGAAGACAGGGGCAGACCCAGTACTTC